Listed below are T cell receptor beta chains from one sample, sequenced in a study of blood T cells in healthy people across ages. Each CDR3 protein gets one entry after TCRdb re-called the 5' RACE reads with MiXCR. The sample contains 1.4 million to 1.5 million distinct CDR3 sequences, around 39% of which appear only once. Material: blood. These receptors were obtained from a woman between 18 and 30 years old in good health. Both conserved end residues are part of each CDR3. D genes are given only for firm matches. Clone size, where shown, is once, few, many, or a class for clones that have expanded.

j_gene | abundance | v_gene | d_gene | CDR3nt | CDR3aa
TRBJ2-7 | . | TRBV10-2 | . | TGCGCCAGCATCCCGGGACTTGGCTCCTACGAGCAGTACTTC | CASIPGLGSYEQYF
TRBJ2-1 | . | TRBV7-9 | TRBD2 | TGTGCCAGCAGCTTACGGGGACTAGCGGGGGGAGATGAGCAGTTCTTC | CASSLRGLAGGDEQFF
TRBJ2-2 | few | TRBV6-5 | TRBD2 | TGTGCCAGCAGTCCCGGACTAGCGTCCACCGGGGAGCTGTTTTTT | CASSPGLASTGELFF
TRBJ2-7 | few | TRBV5-1 | . | TGCGCCAGCAGCTTGAGCCAGGGGGGCTACAATGAGCAGTACTTC | CASSLSQGGYNEQYF
TRBJ2-5 | . | TRBV6-1 | . | TGTGCCAGCCGATCATGGTACAATGAGCAGTACTTC | CASRSWYNEQYF
TRBJ1-5 | . | TRBV20-1 | . | TGCAGTGCTAGGGGGGGAAGTGATCAGCCCCAGCATTTT | CSARGGSDQPQHF
TRBJ2-5 | few | TRBV6-5 | TRBD1 | TGTGCCAGCACCCATGGACAGGGGGAGACCCAGTACTTC | CASTHGQGETQYF
TRBJ1-1 | . | TRBV5-1 | TRBD1 | TGCGCCAGCAGCTGGGGAGGGACAGCTGAAGCTTTCTTT | CASSWGGTAEAFF
TRBJ2-1 | . | TRBV6-1 | . | TGTGCCAGCAGTGAAGCCGGACTAAGCTCCTACAATGAGCAGTTCTTC | CASSEAGLSSYNEQFF
TRBJ2-3 | . | TRBV2 | . | TGTGCCAGCAACCAGGGCCGCACGGATACGCAGTATTTT | CASNQGRTDTQYF
TRBJ2-5 | few | TRBV3-1 | . | TGTGCCAGCAGCCAAGATCCAGGGTCCGAGACCCAGTACTTC | CASSQDPGSETQYF
TRBJ2-1 | . | TRBV11-2 | TRBD2 | TGTGCCAGCAGCTTACTTGCTGCGGGACTAACCTACAATGAGCAGTTCTTC | CASSLLAAGLTYNEQFF
TRBJ2-1 | . | TRBV6-2/TRBV6-3 | TRBD2 | TGTGCCAGCATCGCTTCCGGGCTTCTAGCGGGGGCCGGCTACAATGAGCAGTTCTTC | CASIASGLLAGAGYNEQFF
TRBJ1-2 | few | TRBV7-3 | TRBD1 | TGTGCCAGCAGCCCACAGGGGAGAGCTAACTATGGCTACACCTTC | CASSPQGRANYGYTF